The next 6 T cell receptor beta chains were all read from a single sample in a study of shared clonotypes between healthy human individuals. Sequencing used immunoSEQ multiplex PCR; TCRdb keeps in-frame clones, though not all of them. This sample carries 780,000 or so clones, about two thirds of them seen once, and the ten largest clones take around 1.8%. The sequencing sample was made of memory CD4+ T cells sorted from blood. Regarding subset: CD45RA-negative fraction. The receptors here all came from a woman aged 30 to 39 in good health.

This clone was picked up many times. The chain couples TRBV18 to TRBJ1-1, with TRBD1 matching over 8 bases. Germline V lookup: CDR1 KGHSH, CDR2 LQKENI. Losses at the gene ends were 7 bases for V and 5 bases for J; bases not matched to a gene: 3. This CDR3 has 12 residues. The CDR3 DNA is TGTGCCAGCTTTACAGGGGGAACTGAAGCTTTCTTT. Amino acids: CASFTGGTEAFF.

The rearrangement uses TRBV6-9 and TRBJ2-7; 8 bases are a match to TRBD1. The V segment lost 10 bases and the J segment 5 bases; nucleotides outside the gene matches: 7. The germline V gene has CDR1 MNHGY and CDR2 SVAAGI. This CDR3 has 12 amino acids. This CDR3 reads CATRDRLDEQYF. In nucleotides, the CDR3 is TGTGCCACCCGGGACAGGCTCGACGAGCAGTACTTC.

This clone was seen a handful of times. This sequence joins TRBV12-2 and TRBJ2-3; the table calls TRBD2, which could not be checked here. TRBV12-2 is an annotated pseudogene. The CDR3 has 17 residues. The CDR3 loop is CASRFRGTSESPDTQYF. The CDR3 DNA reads TGTGCAAGTCGCTTTAGGGGGACTAGTGAGTCCCCAGATACGCAGTATTTT.

The CDR3 sequence is CASSYNTGGQETQYF. The CDR3 DNA reads TGTGCCAGCAGCTATAACACAGGAGGACAAGAGACCCAGTACTTC. V usage is TRBV11-2 and J usage is TRBJ2-5; perhaps D is TRBD1 or TRBD2 (5 bases each). CDR3 length: 15 amino acids. Between the trimmed V and J ends, which lost 4 bases and 2 bases, there was a span of 14 bases. Looked up from germline, CDR1 is SGHAT and CDR2 is FQNNGV.

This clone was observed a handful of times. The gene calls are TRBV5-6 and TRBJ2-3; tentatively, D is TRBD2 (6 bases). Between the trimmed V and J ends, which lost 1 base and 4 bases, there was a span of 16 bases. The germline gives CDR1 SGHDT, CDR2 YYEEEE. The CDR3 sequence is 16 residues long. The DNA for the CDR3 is TGTGCCAGCAGCTTGTTCCGCGGGAAACAAGCAGATACGCAGTATTTT. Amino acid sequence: CASSLFRGKQADTQYF.

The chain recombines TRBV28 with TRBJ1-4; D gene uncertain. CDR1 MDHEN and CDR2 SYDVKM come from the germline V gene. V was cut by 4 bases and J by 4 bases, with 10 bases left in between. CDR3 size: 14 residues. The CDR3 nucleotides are TGTGCCAGCAGTTCCATCGCGGATAATGAAAAACTGTTTTTT. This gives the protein CASSSIADNEKLFF.